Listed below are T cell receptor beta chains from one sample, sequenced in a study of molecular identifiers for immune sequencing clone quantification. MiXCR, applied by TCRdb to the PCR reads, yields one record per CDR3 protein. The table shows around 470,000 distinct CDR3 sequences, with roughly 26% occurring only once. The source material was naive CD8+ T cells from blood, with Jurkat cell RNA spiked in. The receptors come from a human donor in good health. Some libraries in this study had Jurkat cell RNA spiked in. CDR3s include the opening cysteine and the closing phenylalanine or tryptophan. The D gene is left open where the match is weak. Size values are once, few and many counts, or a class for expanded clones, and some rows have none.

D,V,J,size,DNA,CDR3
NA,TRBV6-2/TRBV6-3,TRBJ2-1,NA,TGTGCCAGCAGTCCCCGCGGCGTGAGCTCCTACAATGAGCAGTTCTTC,CASSPRGVSSYNEQFF
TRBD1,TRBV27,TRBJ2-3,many,TGTGCCAGCAGCCCCTGGACAGGAAGCACAGATACGCAGTATTTT,CASSPWTGSTDTQYF
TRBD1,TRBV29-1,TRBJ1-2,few,TGCAGCGTTGAACACGCCGGGACAGGGTACGGCTACACCTTC,CSVEHAGTGYGYTF
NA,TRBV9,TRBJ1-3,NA,TGTGCCAGCAGCGTAGACAGGTTGGCGGGAAACACCATATATTTT,CASSVDRLAGNTIYF
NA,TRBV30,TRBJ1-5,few,TGTGCCTGGAGTAATGGGGTTCAGCCCCAGCATTTT,CAWSNGVQPQHF
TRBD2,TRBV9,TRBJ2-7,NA,TGTGCCAGCAGCGAGAGGGGACTAGCAGACGGGGGCGAGCAGTACTTC,CASSERGLADGGEQYF
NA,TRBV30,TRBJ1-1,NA,TGTGCCTGGAGTGATAGTGACCGTTATACTGAAGCTTTCTTT,CAWSDSDRYTEAFF
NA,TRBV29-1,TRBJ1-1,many,TGCAGCGTTGAGTTGGTGAGCACTGAAGCTTTCTTT,CSVELVSTEAFF
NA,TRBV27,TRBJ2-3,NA,TGTGCCAGCAGTTATTTAGGACCCCTTGCGCAGTATTTT,CASSYLGPLAQYF
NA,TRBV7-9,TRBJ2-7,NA,TGTGCCAGCAGCTCCCCACTGGGGAGTGTGGGTCAGGGCTACGAGCAGTACTTC,CASSSPLGSVGQGYEQYF
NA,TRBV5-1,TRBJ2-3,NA,TGCGCCAGCAGCTTGGCAATTTTTGTAACAGAAGATACGCAGTATTTT,CASSLAIFVTEDTQYF
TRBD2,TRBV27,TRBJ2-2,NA,TGTGCCAGTGCGGTAATAGCGGGCGGGGAGCTGTTTTTT,CASAVIAGGELFF
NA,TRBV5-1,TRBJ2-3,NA,TGCGCCAGCAGCTTGTTTTTGCCAGATACGCAGTATTTT,CASSLFLPDTQYF
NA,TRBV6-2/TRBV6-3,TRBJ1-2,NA,TGTGCCAGCAGTCCAACGCCGTCGGCCGTGTATGGCTACACCTTC,CASSPTPSAVYGYTF
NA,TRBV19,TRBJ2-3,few,TGTGCCAGTTCCCCTGGCTTTAGCGCAGATACGCAGTATTTT,CASSPGFSADTQYF
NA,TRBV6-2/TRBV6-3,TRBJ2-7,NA,TGTGCCAGCAGCCCGAGTTGGGGGTCCGGGGTCCCCTACGAGCAGTACTTC,CASSPSWGSGVPYEQYF
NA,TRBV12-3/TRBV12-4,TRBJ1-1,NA,TGTGCCAGCAGTTTAGGTTCGGTCATGAACACTGAAGCTTTCTTT,CASSLGSVMNTEAFF
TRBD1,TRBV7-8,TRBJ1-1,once,TGTGCCAGCAGCTTATTAGGGGGCGGTGCGAACACTGAAGCTCTCTTT,CASSLLGGGANTEALF
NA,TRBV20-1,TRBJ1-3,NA,TGCAGTGCTAGTACCGGCTCTGGAGACACCATATATTTT,CSASTGSGDTIYF
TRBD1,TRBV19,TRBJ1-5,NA,TGTGCCAGTAGTACCGGGACAGGGGGTGTGTATCAGCCCCAGCATTTT,CASSTGTGGVYQPQHF
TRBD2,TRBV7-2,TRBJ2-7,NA,TGTGCCAGCAGCTTACCACGACGGACTAGCGGGAGGGCACCCGGCGAGCAGTACTTC,CASSLPRRTSGRAPGEQYF
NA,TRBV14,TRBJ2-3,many,TGTGCCAGCAGCCAAGACAGGACTCCTCTCATAGATACGCAGTATTTT,CASSQDRTPLIDTQYF
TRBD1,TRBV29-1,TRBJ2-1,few,TGCAGCGTTGAACAGGGGGTGCCCTCCTACAATGAGCAGTTCTTC,CSVEQGVPSYNEQFF
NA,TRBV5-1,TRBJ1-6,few,TGCGCCAGCAGCTTGGAAGGGGACGGTTCACCCCTCCACTTT,CASSLEGDGSPLHF
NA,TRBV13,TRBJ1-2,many,TGTGCCAGCAGCTTAGTCGGAGTAACAGCTAACTATGGCTACACCTTC,CASSLVGVTANYGYTF
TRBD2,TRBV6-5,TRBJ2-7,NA,TGTGCCAGCAGCACCGAGCCCGGGGGGGGGAACGAGCAGTACTTC,CASSTEPGGGNEQYF
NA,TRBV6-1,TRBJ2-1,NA,TGTGCCAGCAGGGGCCCTTATGAGCAGTTCTTC,CASRGPYEQFF
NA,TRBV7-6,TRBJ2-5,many,TGTGCCAGCAGCTCAACACCGGGACATCAAGAGACCCAGTACTTC,CASSSTPGHQETQYF
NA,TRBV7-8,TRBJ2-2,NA,TGTGCCAGCAGTTTTAGGGCGCGGGGGCCCACCGGGGAGCTGTTTTTT,CASSFRARGPTGELFF
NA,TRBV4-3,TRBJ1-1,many,TGCGCCAGCAGCCAAGATGGAGTTACCGACACTGAAGCTTTCTTT,CASSQDGVTDTEAFF